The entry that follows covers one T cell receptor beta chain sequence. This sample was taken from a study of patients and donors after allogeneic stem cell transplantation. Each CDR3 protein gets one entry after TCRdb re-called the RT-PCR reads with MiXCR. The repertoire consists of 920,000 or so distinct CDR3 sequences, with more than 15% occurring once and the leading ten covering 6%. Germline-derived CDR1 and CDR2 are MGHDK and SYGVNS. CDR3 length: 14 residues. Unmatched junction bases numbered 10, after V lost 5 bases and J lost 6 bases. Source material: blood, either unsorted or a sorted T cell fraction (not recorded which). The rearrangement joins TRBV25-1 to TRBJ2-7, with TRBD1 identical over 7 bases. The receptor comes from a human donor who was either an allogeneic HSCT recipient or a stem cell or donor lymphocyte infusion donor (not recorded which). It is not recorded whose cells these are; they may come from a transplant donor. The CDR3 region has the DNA TGTGCCAGCAGTCGACAGGGAAAAAGAATCGAGCAGTACTTC. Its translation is CASSRQGKRIEQYF.